This is a list of T cell receptor beta chains from one sample in a study of identical twins. TCRdb re-derived calls from the 5' RACE reads in MiXCR, one entry per CDR3 protein. The sample has roughly 470,000 distinct CDR3 sequences, roughly 13% seen once; the top ten hold approximately 0.98%. These data are also associated with another study on yellow fever vaccine responses in identical twins.

The sample consisted of CD4+ T cells sorted from blood. These receptor sequences come from a woman younger than 35 in good health. CDR3s include the opening cysteine and the closing phenylalanine or tryptophan. Fields, in order: J gene, D gene, V gene, clone size, CDR3 DNA, CDR3 protein. The D gene is left open where the match is weak. Where a row states a size, it is once, few, many or the class of an expanded clone; other rows omit it.

TRBJ2-5 TRBD2 TRBV13 few TGTGCCAGCAGCTTACGTCCGACTAGCGCAGAGACCCAGTACTTC CASSLRPTSAETQYF
TRBJ1-5 . TRBV12-3/TRBV12-4 . TGTGCCAGCAGTTTGGGTAAGGGTAATCAGCCCCAGCATTTT CASSLGKGNQPQHF
TRBJ1-2 . TRBV15 few TGTGCCACCAGCAGAGATGGGGGGCAGGGTGGCTACACCTTC CATSRDGGQGGYTF
TRBJ1-2 TRBD1 TRBV6-6 . TGTGCCAGCAGTTACGGGGACAGGGGATCTGGCTACACCTTC CASSYGDRGSGYTF
TRBJ1-6 . TRBV5-6 few TGTGCCAGCAGCTTGTGGGCAGGGATGTCCTATAATTCACCCCTCCACTTT CASSLWAGMSYNSPLHF
TRBJ2-7 . TRBV11-2 . TGTGCCAGCAGCCTGGCCCCGCGACTAGGGGTCTCCTACGAGCAGTACTTC CASSLAPRLGVSYEQYF
TRBJ2-5 TRBD1 TRBV20-1 many TGCTCAGGTACCGGGACAGAAGAGACCCAGTACTTC CSGTGTEETQYF
TRBJ1-2 . TRBV7-9 few TGTGCCAGCAGCTTACCAAGGACAGCAAACTATGGCTACACCTTC CASSLPRTANYGYTF
TRBJ2-3 . TRBV12-3/TRBV12-4 many TGTGCCAGCAGCTTACAGAAAAGCACAGATACGCAGTATTTT CASSLQKSTDTQYF
TRBJ2-1 TRBD2 TRBV29-1 many TGCAGCGTTGGAGGACTAGCGGGAGCCAATGAGCAGTTCTTC CSVGGLAGANEQFF
TRBJ2-5 . TRBV29-1 . TGCAGCGTTGAACACGGGAAAGGTGGAGAGACCCAGTACTTC CSVEHGKGGETQYF
TRBJ2-2 . TRBV12-3/TRBV12-4 . TGTGCCAGCAAGAAAGGGGGGTCTAAGAACAACGGGGAGCTGTTTTTT CASKKGGSKNNGELFF
TRBJ2-7 TRBD2 TRBV20-1 . TGCAGTGCTAGTAGCCTAGCGGGGGGACCCTCCTACGAGCAGTACTTC CSASSLAGGPSYEQYF
TRBJ2-5 TRBD1 TRBV27 . TGTGCCAGCAGTCCCGGGACAGGGGAAGTCGTTGAGACCCAGTACTTC CASSPGTGEVVETQYF
TRBJ2-1 TRBD2 TRBV12-3/TRBV12-4 few TGTGCCAGCCAAGAGGTCGCTAGCGGGGGGGTGGAGCAGTTCTTC CASQEVASGGVEQFF
TRBJ1-4 . TRBV4-3 . TGCGCCAGCAGCCAGGTGGGGGGGAAGGAAAAACTGTTTTTT CASSQVGGKEKLFF
TRBJ2-7 . TRBV4-2 . TGTGCCAGCAGCCAGCCTGGGACTCATCTTCAAAACTACGAGCAGTACTTC CASSQPGTHLQNYEQYF
TRBJ2-2 . TRBV7-9 few TGTGCCAGCAGTCTCAGCGTACCGAACACCGGGGAGCTGTTTTTT CASSLSVPNTGELFF
TRBJ2-2 TRBD2 TRBV7-2 . TGTGCCAGCAGCTTAGCGACTAGCGGGGGGGCTGGCACCGGGGAGCTGTTTTTT CASSLATSGGAGTGELFF
TRBJ2-2 . TRBV12-3/TRBV12-4 . TGTGCCAGCACCTTGAGACTAGGGGGTACTGACACCGGGGAGCTGTTTTTT CASTLRLGGTDTGELFF
TRBJ1-2 . TRBV6-6 . TGTGCCAGCAGCTACCAGGAGGGGGATGGCTACACCTTC CASSYQEGDGYTF
TRBJ2-1 . TRBV5-5 . TGTGCCAGCAGCCTGGGGGCAGAAGTGGGTTCGGTGTTCTTC CASSLGAEVGSVFF
TRBJ2-2 TRBD2 TRBV4-3 many TGCGCCAGCAGCCGGACTAGCGGGACCGGGGAGCTGTTTTTT CASSRTSGTGELFF
TRBJ2-3 TRBD1 TRBV29-1 few TGCAGCGTCCACCGGGACAGGGGTACAGATACGCAGTATTTT CSVHRDRGTDTQYF
TRBJ2-3 . TRBV15 . TGTGCCACCAGCGTGACTAGGTCCACAGATACGCAGTATTTT CATSVTRSTDTQYF
TRBJ1-5 TRBD1 TRBV12-3/TRBV12-4 many TGTGCCAGCAGTTTGGGGACAGGTCATCAGCCCCAGCATTTT CASSLGTGHQPQHF
TRBJ2-1 TRBD2 TRBV14 . TGTGCCAGCAGCCAAGTTTCGGGGGGAGAGCAGTTCTTC CASSQVSGGEQFF
TRBJ2-7 . TRBV6-5 . TGTGCCAGCAGTTACAACCCTGAGCTTTACGAGCAGTACTTC CASSYNPELYEQYF
TRBJ1-2 TRBD1 TRBV3-1 few TGTGCCAGCAGCCAAGAGGCAGGGGGCGGCTACACCTTC CASSQEAGGGYTF
TRBJ2-1 . TRBV24-1 few TGTGCCACCAGTGATTCCACTAGGGGTGAGCAGTTCTTC CATSDSTRGEQFF
TRBJ2-5 . TRBV7-9 few TGTGCCAGCAGCTTAGCACTAGGACCCAAAGAGACCCAGTACTTC CASSLALGPKETQYF
TRBJ2-7 TRBD2 TRBV15 . TGTGCCACCAGCAAGGGGACTAGCGGGAGTCGAGAGCAGTACTTC CATSKGTSGSREQYF
TRBJ2-7 . TRBV7-2 . TGTGCCAGCAGCGTCCTCATGGAGCAGTACTTC CASSVLMEQYF
TRBJ2-2 TRBD2 TRBV5-1 few TGCGCCAGCAGCCCGGGACTAGCGGGAAACACCGGGGAGCTGTTTTTT CASSPGLAGNTGELFF
TRBJ2-5 TRBD1 TRBV28 . TGTGCCAGCAGTCCGTGGACAGGGGGCCCCCAAGAGACCCAGTACTTC CASSPWTGGPQETQYF
TRBJ2-1 TRBD2 TRBV11-2 many TGTGCCAGCAGCTTAGTATACGCTAGCGGGCAATACATCTCCTACAATGAGCAGTTCTTC CASSLVYASGQYISYNEQFF
TRBJ2-3 . TRBV7-8 few TGTGCCAGCAGCTACATGGGGGCAGGGACAGATACGCAGTATTTT CASSYMGAGTDTQYF
TRBJ2-3 . TRBV19 . TGTGCCTCCCAAAGGTCGTATAGCACAGATACGCAGTATTTT CASQRSYSTDTQYF
TRBJ2-3 TRBD2 TRBV4-3 few TGCGCCAGCGGGGGACTAGCGGGAGGAGATACGCAGTATTTT CASGGLAGGDTQYF